Reported below is one T cell receptor (beta chain). There are a few counts of this clonotype. Its recognized antigen is unknown. Base qualities are not recorded, but no much larger clone differs from it by a single base. Looking up the germline V gene (reference sequence) yields CDR1 SEHNR and CDR2 FQNEAQ. The CDR3 holds 16 amino acids from the cysteine to the phenylalanine. Left in the record is the CDR3 DNA by itself, 48 bases read in frame from the first base. Compared with germline, V lacks 5 bases and J lacks 7 bases; bases without a gene match: 14. Library prep was done by PCR. For sequencing, an Illumina MiSeq was employed. The public sequencing data were trimmed at Q25 with fastp and processed into clonotypes with MiXCR by TCRdb, which kept only in-frame beta chains. Records with the same CDR3 protein are collapsed into one entry carrying the most frequent genes and DNA. In all, the sample holds roughly 16,000 distinct CDR3 sequences, and 30% to 35% of those were seen once. The top ten clones comprise 1.5% to 2% of the sample.

The data were taken from a study of regulatory and conventional T cells in breast cancer (dated by TCRdb to between 2015 and 2017). This receptor was obtained from a female donor in good health. The chain was built from TRBV7-9 and TRBJ2-7, with 10 bases matching TRBD2. Specimen: conventional T cells from blood. The nucleotide sequence is given as TGTGCCAGCAGCCCGCCGACCAGCGGGAGGGTAGGGGAGCAGTACTTC. The translation is CASSPPTSGRVGEQYF.